This T cell receptor (beta chain) was identified in a study of human T cells and chemical hapten exposure. In the study overall: Subjects had 2% DPC placed on 2 cm by 2 cm of upper inner arm skin for sensitization. Patch tests containing 0.01% DPC, applied to the upper back, were read at 6 days.

Study results and limitations: DPC sensitization produced no change in TCRs with frequency above 1 in 1000.

The germline CDR1 and CDR2 sequences are KGHSH and LQKENI. Trimming removed 4 bases from V and 6 bases from J, with 10 bases in between. This CDR3 is 12 amino acids long. Described time point: patch test 1, 2 weeks after DPC sensitization. Described treatment: therapeutic diphenylcyclopropenone sensitization with weekly scalp DPC. This clonotype was seen more than once but under ten times. As yet, its antigen is unknown. It was the library that attached unique molecular identifiers to individual cDNA molecules. TCRdb ran MiXCR on the RACE reads and lists one entry per CDR3 protein. This sample carries some 180,000 distinct CDR3 sequences, around 22% of them seen once, and the ten largest clones take under 7%.

Material: whole blood, obtained in connection with sensitization to the hapten diphenylcyclopropenone (DPC). The clonotype originates from a woman aged 45-59 years with alopecia areata. Some clones in this sample may be carry-over from other donors' samples. This chain connects TRBV18 to TRBJ2-7, with D maybe TRBD2 (5 bases). The CDR3 reads CASSQTGGEQYF. CDR3 DNA sequence: TGTGCCAGCTCACAGACTGGAGGCGAGCAGTACTTC.